The T cell receptor beta chain described here comes from a study of CD8 T cells in ankylosing spondylitis. Study-wide points: Seven or eight highly homologous variants made up a TCR beta motif, and this motif appeared characteristic of ankylosing spondylitis blood.

There are a few counts of this clonotype. Its antigen is not identified. TCRdb called the 5' RACE reads again in MiXCR, with one record for every CDR3 protein. The sample holds more than 650,000 distinct CDR3 sequences; about 11% are singletons and the top ten take roughly 0.51%. The germline gives CDR1 DFQATT, CDR2 SNEGSKA (reference sequence). The CDR3 is 14 amino acids. The V gene lost 6 bases and the J gene lost 2 bases, with 15 bases spanning the gap. The chain links TRBV20-1 to TRBJ2-3; no definite D call. The TCR originated in a male donor with ankylosing spondylitis. Material: blood, either unsorted or a sorted T cell fraction (not recorded which). The CDR3 region has the DNA TGCAGTGCCGAGACCGGACGTGACACAGATACGCAGTATTTT. Its translation is CSAETGRDTDTQYF.